Included here is one T cell receptor (beta chain) sequence, with context. All glioblastoma patients lacked an isocitrate dehydrogenase mutation. CDR1 and CDR2 from the germline V gene are KGHSH and LQKENI. The CDR3 runs 15 residues. Trimming pared 2 bases from V and 1 base from J, leaving 9 bases between. The immunoSEQ assay amplified TCRB CDR3 from up to 2 ug DNA. The assay was immunoSEQ multiplex PCR, and TCRdb's table has in-frame clones only and misses some. Of roughly 100,000 clones in the sample, 75% to 85% were seen once. The entry originates in a study of glioma-infiltrating T cells after dendritic cell vaccination. Across the whole study: Samples are from glioblastoma patients in Phase I and II dendritic cell vaccine trials. The vaccine used monocyte-derived dendritic cells pulsed overnight with autologous tumor lysate.

The specimen comprised blood, sampled before dendritic cell vaccination. The receptor's source is a human donor with glioblastoma. The chain employs TRBV18 and TRBJ1-3; D unresolved. The CDR3 bases are TGTGCCAGCTCACCATTGAGGGCTTCTGGAAACACCATATATTTT. The encoded protein is CASSPLRASGNTIYF.